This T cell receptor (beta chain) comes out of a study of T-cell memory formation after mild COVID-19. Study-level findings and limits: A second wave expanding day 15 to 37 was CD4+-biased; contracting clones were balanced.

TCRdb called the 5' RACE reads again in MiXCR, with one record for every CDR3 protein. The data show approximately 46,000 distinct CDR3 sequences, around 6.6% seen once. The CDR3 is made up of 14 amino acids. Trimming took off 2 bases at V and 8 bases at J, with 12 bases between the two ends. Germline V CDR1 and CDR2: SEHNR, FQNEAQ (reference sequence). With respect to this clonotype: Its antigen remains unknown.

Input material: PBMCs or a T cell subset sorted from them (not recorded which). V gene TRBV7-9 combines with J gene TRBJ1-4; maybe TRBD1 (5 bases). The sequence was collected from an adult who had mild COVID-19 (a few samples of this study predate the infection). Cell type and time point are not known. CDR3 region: CASSLWGELEKLFF. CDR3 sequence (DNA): TGTGCCAGCAGCTTATGGGGGGAGTTGGAAAAACTGTTTTTT.